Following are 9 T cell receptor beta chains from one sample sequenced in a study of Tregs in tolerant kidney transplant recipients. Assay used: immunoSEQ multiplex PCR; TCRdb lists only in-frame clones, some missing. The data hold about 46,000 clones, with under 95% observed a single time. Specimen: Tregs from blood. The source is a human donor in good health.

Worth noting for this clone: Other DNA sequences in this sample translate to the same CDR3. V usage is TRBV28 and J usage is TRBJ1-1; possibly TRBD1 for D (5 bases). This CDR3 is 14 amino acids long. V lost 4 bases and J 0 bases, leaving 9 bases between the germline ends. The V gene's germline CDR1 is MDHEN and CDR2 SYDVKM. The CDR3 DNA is TGTGCCAGCAGTTCAACAGGTATGAACACTGAAGCTTTCTTT. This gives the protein CASSSTGMNTEAFF.

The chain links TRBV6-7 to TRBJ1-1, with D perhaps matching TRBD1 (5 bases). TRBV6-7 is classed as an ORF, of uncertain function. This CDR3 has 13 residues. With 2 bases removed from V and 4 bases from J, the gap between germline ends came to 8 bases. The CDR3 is CASSYQGITEAFF. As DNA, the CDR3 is TGTGCCAGCAGTTACCAGGGAATCACTGAAGCTTTCTTT.

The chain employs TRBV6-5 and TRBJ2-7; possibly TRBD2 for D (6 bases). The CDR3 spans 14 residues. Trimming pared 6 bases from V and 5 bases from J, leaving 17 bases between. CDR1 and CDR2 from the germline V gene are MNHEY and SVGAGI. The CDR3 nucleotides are TGTGCCAGCAGAGGAGGGTTTTTCAAGGACGAGCAGTACTTC. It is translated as CASRGGFFKDEQYF.

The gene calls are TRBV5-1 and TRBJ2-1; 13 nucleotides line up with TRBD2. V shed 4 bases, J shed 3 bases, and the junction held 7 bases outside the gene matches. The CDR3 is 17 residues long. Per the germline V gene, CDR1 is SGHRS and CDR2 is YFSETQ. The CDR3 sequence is CASSMGLAGPSYNEQFF. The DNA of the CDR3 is TGCGCCAGCAGCATGGGACTAGCGGGGCCGAGCTACAATGAGCAGTTCTTC.

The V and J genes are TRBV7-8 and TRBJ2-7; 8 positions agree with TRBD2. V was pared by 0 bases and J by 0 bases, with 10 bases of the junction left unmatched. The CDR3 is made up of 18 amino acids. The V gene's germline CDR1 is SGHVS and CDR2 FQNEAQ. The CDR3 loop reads CASSLARGGRSRSYEQYF. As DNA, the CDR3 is TGTGCCAGCAGCTTAGCCAGAGGCGGGAGGTCCCGCTCCTACGAGCAGTACTTC.

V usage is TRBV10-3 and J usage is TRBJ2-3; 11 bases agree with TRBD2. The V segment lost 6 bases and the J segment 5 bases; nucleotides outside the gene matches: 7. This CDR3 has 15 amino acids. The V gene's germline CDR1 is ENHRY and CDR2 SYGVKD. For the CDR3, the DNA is TGTGCCATCAGGTTTAGCGGGAGGGCCGGAGATACGCAGTATTTT. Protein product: CAIRFSGRAGDTQYF.

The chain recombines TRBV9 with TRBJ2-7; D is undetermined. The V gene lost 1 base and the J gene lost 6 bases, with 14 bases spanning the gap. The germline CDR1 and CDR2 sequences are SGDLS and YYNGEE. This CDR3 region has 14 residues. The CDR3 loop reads CASSVTPGVSEQYF. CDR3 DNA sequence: TGTGCCAGCAGCGTAACCCCTGGGGTTAGCGAGCAGTACTTC. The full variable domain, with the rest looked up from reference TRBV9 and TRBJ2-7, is DSGVTQTPKHLITATGQRVTLRCSPRSGDLSVYWYQQSLDQGLQFLIQYYNGEERAKGNILERFSAQQFPDLHSELNLSSLELGDSALYFCASSVTPGVSEQYFGPGTRLTVT.

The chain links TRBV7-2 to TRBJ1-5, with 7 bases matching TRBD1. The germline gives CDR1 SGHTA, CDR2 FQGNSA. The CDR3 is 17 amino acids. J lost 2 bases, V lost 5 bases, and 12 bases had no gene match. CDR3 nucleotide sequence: TGTGCCAGCAGCCTCGATGGACAGGTTCAGGGCAATCAGCCCCAGCATTTT. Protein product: CASSLDGQVQGNQPQHF.

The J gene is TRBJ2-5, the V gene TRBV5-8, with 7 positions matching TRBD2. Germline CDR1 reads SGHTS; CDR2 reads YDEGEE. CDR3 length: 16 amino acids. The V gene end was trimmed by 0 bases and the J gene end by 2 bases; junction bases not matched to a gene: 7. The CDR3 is CASSLAGLAAQETQYF. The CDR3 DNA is TGTGCCAGCAGCTTGGCCGGTCTAGCGGCACAAGAGACCCAGTACTTC.